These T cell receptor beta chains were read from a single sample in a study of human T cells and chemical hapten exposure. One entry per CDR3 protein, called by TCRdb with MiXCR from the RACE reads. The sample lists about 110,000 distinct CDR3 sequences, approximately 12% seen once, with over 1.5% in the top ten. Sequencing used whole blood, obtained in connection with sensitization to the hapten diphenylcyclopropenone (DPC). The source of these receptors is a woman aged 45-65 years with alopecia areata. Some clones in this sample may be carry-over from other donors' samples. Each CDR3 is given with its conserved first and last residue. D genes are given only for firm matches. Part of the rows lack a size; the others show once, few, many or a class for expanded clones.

TGCAGCGTTGGCGGGACTCCAACACAAGATACGCAGTATTTT | CSVGGTPTQDTQYF | TRBJ2-3 | few | - | TRBV29-1
TGTGCCAGCAGCTTAGCCGGGACAGGGGGCTACAATGAGCAGTTCTTC | CASSLAGTGGYNEQFF | TRBJ2-1 | few | TRBD1 | TRBV7-2
TGCAGTACGCAGACGGGTTTTCGGGGACCCTCCTACGAGCAGTACTTC | CSTQTGFRGPSYEQYF | TRBJ2-7 | few | - | TRBV20-1
TGTGCCAGCAGTTTATTCGCAGTCCCATGGGAGCAGTACTTC | CASSLFAVPWEQYF | TRBJ2-7 | - | - | TRBV27
TGTGCCAGCAGTGCCTCTGACAGGGATAATTCACCCCTCCACTTT | CASSASDRDNSPLHF | TRBJ1-6 | few | TRBD1 | TRBV12-3/TRBV12-4
TGCGCCAGCAGCCAAGAACCCAGCGGGAGCTCCTACAATGAGCAGTTCTTC | CASSQEPSGSSYNEQFF | TRBJ2-1 | many | TRBD2 | TRBV4-1
TGTGCCAGCTCACCACCAAGTCAGGGAAGCTCCTACGAGCAGTACTTC | CASSPPSQGSSYEQYF | TRBJ2-7 | many | - | TRBV18
TGCAGCGTTACCGGGACAGGGGATTCCACCGGGGAGCTGTTTTTT | CSVTGTGDSTGELFF | TRBJ2-2 | many | TRBD1 | TRBV29-1
TGTGCCAGCAGTTTTAGCGGGAATGAAAAACTGTTTTTT | CASSFSGNEKLFF | TRBJ1-4 | - | - | TRBV28
TGCGCCAGCAGTGAACCGGGGGCCGGTAGGAATGAGCAGTTCTTC | CASSEPGAGRNEQFF | TRBJ2-1 | few | - | TRBV10-2
TGTGCCAGCAGCTTCGTGACAGGTTCCACCGGGGAGCTGTTTTTT | CASSFVTGSTGELFF | TRBJ2-2 | many | - | TRBV11-2
TGTGCCAGCAGTTTAGCCGGGGATAGGGCAAAAAGAGAGACCCAGTACTTC | CASSLAGDRAKRETQYF | TRBJ2-5 | few | - | TRBV28
TGTGCCAGTCTCCGGGACAGGGGTGGAACCGGGGAGCTGTTTTTT | CASLRDRGGTGELFF | TRBJ2-2 | many | TRBD1 | TRBV7-2
TGCAGTGCTAGAGAAGGACTAGCGGGAGGAGGGGAGCAGTTCTTC | CSAREGLAGGGEQFF | TRBJ2-1 | few | TRBD2 | TRBV20-1
TGTGCCAGTCAGACTAGCGGGAGGTCCCCCACCGGGGAGCTGTTTTTT | CASQTSGRSPTGELFF | TRBJ2-2 | few | TRBD2 | TRBV5-4
TGCGCCAGCAGCTTGTACGACACTGAAGCTTTCTTT | CASSLYDTEAFF | TRBJ1-1 | many | - | TRBV5-1
TGTGCCAGCAGGTATACCGGGACAGGGGATGTTAATGAGCAGTTCTTC | CASRYTGTGDVNEQFF | TRBJ2-1 | many | TRBD1 | TRBV11-2
TGTGCCAGCAGCCAATGGACAGGGGGAAGCTCCTACGAGCAGTACTTC | CASSQWTGGSSYEQYF | TRBJ2-7 | - | TRBD1 | TRBV4-2
TGTGCCAGCACCCGACAGGGTTCCATCTGGGAGCAGTACTTC | CASTRQGSIWEQYF | TRBJ2-7 | many | TRBD1 | TRBV12-3/TRBV12-4
TGCAGCGTTGAGGGACAGGGGTTTAACATTCAGTACTTC | CSVEGQGFNIQYF | TRBJ2-4 | few | TRBD1 | TRBV29-1
TGTGCCAGCAGTCCCTACGAGGGCTACGAGCAGTACTTC | CASSPYEGYEQYF | TRBJ2-7 | few | - | TRBV27
TGCGCCAGCAGCCAAGATCGAGGAAATTCACCCCTCCACTTT | CASSQDRGNSPLHF | TRBJ1-6 | many | - | TRBV4-1
TGCAGTGCTAGTTTTACAGGGGGCGCGTACGAGCAGTACTTC | CSASFTGGAYEQYF | TRBJ2-7 | - | TRBD1 | TRBV20-1
TGTGCCAGCAGCTTAGGCAGAGCTCAAGAGACCCAGTACTTC | CASSLGRAQETQYF | TRBJ2-5 | - | - | TRBV7-2
TGTGCCAGCAGTCTCGCGACTAGCGGGGGAACAGATACGCAGTATTTT | CASSLATSGGTDTQYF | TRBJ2-3 | many | TRBD2 | TRBV4-2
TGTGCCAGCAGTTCTATTCGCCACGGGGAGCTGTTTTTT | CASSSIRHGELFF | TRBJ2-2 | many | - | TRBV12-3/TRBV12-4
TGTGCCAGCAGCTTAGCTGCGAACACTGAAGCTTTCTTT | CASSLAANTEAFF | TRBJ1-1 | - | - | TRBV7-9
TGTGCCAGCAGCTTAGCGGGAACAAACTCCTACGAGCAGTACTTC | CASSLAGTNSYEQYF | TRBJ2-7 | - | - | TRBV7-2
TGTGCCAGCAGGGGGGAGTACGGCTACACCTTC | CASRGEYGYTF | TRBJ1-2 | many | - | TRBV28
TGTGCCGGCCAGGGGCGCGGGTACGAAAAACTGTTTTTT | CAGQGRGYEKLFF | TRBJ1-4 | few | - | TRBV28
TGTGCCAGCAGCTTCGGAGCCCTTAGCACAGATACGCAGTATTTT | CASSFGALSTDTQYF | TRBJ2-3 | few | - | TRBV7-2
TGTGCCAGCCACCCGGACAGAGCGTATGGCTACACCTTC | CASHPDRAYGYTF | TRBJ1-2 | many | - | TRBV19
TGTGCCAGCAGTTTTTCGATTCGCCCTCCGGATACGCAGTATTTT | CASSFSIRPPDTQYF | TRBJ2-3 | few | - | TRBV6-2/TRBV6-3
TGTGCCAGCAGACCACAGGGGGCCTCCTACGAGCAGTACTTC | CASRPQGASYEQYF | TRBJ2-7 | - | TRBD1 | TRBV12-3/TRBV12-4
TGTGCCAGCAGTCGGGACAGGGTAACTGAAAAACTGTTTTTT | CASSRDRVTEKLFF | TRBJ1-4 | many | TRBD1 | TRBV2
TGTGCCAGCAGGGGGGCTGACACTGAAGCTTTCTTT | CASRGADTEAFF | TRBJ1-1 | many | - | TRBV9
TGTGCCAGCAGTTACTCGAGTGCGGGGGCAGATACGCAGTATTTT | CASSYSSAGADTQYF | TRBJ2-3 | few | TRBD2 | TRBV6-5
TGCGCCAGCAGCCTCCTCCGCCGTCGTGAAGCTTTCTTT | CASSLLRRREAFF | TRBJ1-1 | few | - | TRBV5-1
TGTGCCAGCAGCTTAAACCGAGATACGCAGTATTTT | CASSLNRDTQYF | TRBJ2-3 | many | - | TRBV28
TGTGCCAGCAGTTTACAGGGGGGCATGAACACTGAAGCTTTCTTT | CASSLQGGMNTEAFF | TRBJ1-1 | - | TRBD1 | TRBV6-5
TGTGCCAGCAGACCAGCGGGGGGGTCCTACAATGAGCAGTTCTTC | CASRPAGGSYNEQFF | TRBJ2-1 | - | TRBD2 | TRBV11-2
TGTGCCAGCAGGACTAGCGTATGGCAGTACTTC | CASRTSVWQYF | TRBJ2-7 | - | TRBD2 | TRBV28
TGTGCCAGCAGCCCGAGACTAGCGGGAGGAGGAGAGACCCAGTACTTC | CASSPRLAGGGETQYF | TRBJ2-5 | few | TRBD2 | TRBV7-2
TGCAGCGTTGACCCAGGACCCATGGACTATGGCTACACCTTC | CSVDPGPMDYGYTF | TRBJ1-2 | many | - | TRBV29-1
TGCAGTGCTAGAGATTGGGAGCGCAACACCTACAATGAGCAGTTCTTC | CSARDWERNTYNEQFF | TRBJ2-1 | once | - | TRBV20-1
TGTGCCAGCTCACCCTTGGCAGGGACAGCTAATTCACCCCTCCACTTT | CASSPLAGTANSPLHF | TRBJ1-6 | few | TRBD1 | TRBV18
TGTGCCAGCAGTGACAGGGGAGGGGGTCGGGAGCTGTTTTTT | CASSDRGGGRELFF | TRBJ2-2 | few | - | TRBV6-1
TGTGCCAGCAGCAGCTCCCCGGACAGGGAATATCAGCCCCAGCATTTT | CASSSSPDREYQPQHF | TRBJ1-5 | - | - | TRBV21-1
TGTGCCAGCAGGGGCGAAAACACCATATATTTT | CASRGENTIYF | TRBJ1-3 | many | - | TRBV28